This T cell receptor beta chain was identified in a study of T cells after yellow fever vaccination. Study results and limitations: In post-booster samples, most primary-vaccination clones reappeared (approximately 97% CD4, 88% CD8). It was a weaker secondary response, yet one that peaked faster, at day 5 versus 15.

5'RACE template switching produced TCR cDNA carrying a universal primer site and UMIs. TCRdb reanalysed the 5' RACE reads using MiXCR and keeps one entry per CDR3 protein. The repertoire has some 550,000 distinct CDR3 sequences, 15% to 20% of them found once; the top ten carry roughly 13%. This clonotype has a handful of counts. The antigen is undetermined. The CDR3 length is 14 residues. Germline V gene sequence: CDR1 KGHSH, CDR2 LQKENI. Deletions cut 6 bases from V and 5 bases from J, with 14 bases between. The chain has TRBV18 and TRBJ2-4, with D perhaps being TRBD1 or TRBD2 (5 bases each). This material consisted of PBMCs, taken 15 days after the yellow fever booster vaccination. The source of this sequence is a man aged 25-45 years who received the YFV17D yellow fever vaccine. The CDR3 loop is CASSTGTSQNIQYF. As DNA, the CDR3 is TGTGCCAGCTCGACCGGGACCTCCCAAAACATTCAGTACTTC.